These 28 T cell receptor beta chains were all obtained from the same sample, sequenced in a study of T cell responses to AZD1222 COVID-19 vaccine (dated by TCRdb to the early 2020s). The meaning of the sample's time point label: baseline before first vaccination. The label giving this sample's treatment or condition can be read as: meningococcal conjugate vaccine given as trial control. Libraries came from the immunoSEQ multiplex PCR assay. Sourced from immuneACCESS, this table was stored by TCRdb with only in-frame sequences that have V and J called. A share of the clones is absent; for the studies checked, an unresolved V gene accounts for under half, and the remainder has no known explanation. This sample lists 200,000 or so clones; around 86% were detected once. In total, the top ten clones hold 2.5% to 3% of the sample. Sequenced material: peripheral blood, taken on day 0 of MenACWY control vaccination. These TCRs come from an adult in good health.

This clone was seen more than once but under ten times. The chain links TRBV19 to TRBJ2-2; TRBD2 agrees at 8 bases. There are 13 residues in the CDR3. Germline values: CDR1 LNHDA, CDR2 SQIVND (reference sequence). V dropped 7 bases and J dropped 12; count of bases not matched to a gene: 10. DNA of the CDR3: TGTGCCAGTACCGACATCGGGGGGGACAAGCTGTTTTTT. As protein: CASTDIGGDKLFF.

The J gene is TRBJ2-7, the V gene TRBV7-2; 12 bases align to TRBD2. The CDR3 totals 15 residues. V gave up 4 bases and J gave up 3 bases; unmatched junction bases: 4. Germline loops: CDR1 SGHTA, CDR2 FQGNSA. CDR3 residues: CASSSWGLAGYEQYF. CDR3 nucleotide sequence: TGTGCCAGCAGCTCCTGGGGACTAGCGGGCTACGAGCAGTACTTC. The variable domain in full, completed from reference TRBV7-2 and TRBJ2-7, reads GAGVSQSPSNKVTEKGKDVELRCDPISGHTALYWYRQSLGQGLEFLIYFQGNSAPDKSGLPSDRFSAERTGGSVSTLTIQRTQQEDSAVYLCASSSWGLAGYEQYFGPGTRLTVT.

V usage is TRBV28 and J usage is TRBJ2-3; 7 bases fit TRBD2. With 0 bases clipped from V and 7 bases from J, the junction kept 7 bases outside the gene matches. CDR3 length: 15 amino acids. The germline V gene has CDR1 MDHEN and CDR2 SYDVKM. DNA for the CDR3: TGTGCCAGCAGTTTATGGTGGGAGGGGAGGAATACGCAGTATTTT. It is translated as CASSLWWEGRNTQYF.

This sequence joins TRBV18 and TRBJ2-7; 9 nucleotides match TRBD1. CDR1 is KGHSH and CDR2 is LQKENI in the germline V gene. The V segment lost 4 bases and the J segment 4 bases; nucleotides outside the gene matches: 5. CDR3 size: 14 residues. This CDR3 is CASSHGQGQYEQYF. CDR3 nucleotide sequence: TGTGCCAGCTCACATGGACAGGGGCAATACGAGCAGTACTTC.

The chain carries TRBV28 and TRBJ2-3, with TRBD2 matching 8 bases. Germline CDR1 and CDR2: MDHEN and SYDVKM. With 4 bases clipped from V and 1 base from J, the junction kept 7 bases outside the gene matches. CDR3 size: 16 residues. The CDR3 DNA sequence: TGTGCCAGCAGTTCCACCGGGACTAGGGGCACAGATACGCAGTATTTT. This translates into CASSSTGTRGTDTQYF.

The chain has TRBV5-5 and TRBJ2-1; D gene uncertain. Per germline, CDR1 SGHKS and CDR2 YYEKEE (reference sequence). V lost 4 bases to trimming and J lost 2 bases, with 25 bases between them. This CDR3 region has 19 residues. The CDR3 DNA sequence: TGTGCCAGCAGCCCCGAGCCAGCCCTTCGATTATCCCCCTACAATGAGCAGTTCTTC. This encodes CASSPEPALRLSPYNEQFF.

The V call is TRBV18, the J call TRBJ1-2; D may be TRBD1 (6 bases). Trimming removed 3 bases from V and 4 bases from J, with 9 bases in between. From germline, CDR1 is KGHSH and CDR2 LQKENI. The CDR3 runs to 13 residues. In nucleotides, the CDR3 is TGTGCCAGCTCACCCGACAGGCTCTATGGCTACACCTTC. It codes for CASSPDRLYGYTF.

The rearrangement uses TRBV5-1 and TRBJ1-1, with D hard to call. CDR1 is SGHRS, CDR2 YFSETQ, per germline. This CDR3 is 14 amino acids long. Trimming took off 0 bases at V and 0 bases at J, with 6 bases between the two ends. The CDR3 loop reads CASSLGRLNTEAFF. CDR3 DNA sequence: TGCGCCAGCAGCTTGGGCCGCCTGAACACTGAAGCTTTCTTT. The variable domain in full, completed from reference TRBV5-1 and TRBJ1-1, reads KAGVTQTPRYLIKTRGQQVTLSCSPISGHRSVSWYQQTPGQGLQFLFEYFSETQRNKGNFPGRFSGRQFSNSRSEMNVSTLELGDSALYLCASSLGRLNTEAFFGQGTRLTVV.

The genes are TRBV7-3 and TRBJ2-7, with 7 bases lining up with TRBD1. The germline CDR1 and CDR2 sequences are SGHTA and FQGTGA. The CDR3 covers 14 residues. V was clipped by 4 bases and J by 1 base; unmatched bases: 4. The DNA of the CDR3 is TGTGCCAGCAGCTCCGGGACAGAGTCCTACGAGCAGTACTTC. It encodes CASSSGTESYEQYF.

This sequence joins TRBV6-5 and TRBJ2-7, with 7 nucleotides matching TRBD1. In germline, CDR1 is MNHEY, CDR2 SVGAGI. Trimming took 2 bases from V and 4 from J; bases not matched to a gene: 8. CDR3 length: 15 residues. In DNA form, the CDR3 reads TGTGCCAGCAGTTACGCGACAGGGTTGAGTTACGAGCAGTACTTC. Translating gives CASSYATGLSYEQYF.

This chain's CDR3 is CAATRARGQVYGYTF. As DNA, the CDR3 is TGTGCCGCTACTCGAGCGAGGGGACAGGTCTATGGCTACACCTTC. The chain recombines TRBV28 with TRBJ1-2; 8 nucleotides match TRBD1. The CDR3 is made up of 15 amino acids. Germline-derived CDR1 and CDR2 are MDHEN and SYDVKM. V lost 11 bases to trimming and J lost 4 bases; unmatched junction nucleotides: 15.

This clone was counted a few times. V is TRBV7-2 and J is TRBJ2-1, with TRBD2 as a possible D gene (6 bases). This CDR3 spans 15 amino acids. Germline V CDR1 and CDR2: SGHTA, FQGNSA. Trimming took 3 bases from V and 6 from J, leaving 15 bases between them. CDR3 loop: CASSFGGLLSNEQFF. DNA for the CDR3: TGTGCCAGCAGCTTTGGGGGACTTCTATCCAATGAGCAGTTCTTC.

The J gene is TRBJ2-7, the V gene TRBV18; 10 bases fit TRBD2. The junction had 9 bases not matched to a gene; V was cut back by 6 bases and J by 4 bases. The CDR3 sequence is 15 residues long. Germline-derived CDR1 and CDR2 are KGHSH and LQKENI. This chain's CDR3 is CASSQKPSGSYEQYF. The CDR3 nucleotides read TGTGCCAGCTCGCAAAAGCCTAGCGGGAGTTACGAGCAGTACTTC.

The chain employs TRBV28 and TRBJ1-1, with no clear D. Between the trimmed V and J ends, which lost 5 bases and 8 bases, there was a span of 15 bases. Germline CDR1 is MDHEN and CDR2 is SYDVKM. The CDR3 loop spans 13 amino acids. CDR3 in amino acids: CASSRQLISEAFF. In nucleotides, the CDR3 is TGTGCCAGCAGTAGGCAGCTCATATCCGAAGCTTTCTTT.

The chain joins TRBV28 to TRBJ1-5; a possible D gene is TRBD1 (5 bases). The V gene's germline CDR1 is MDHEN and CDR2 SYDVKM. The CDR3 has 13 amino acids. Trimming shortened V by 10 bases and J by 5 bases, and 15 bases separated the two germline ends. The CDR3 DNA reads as TGTGCCACCCTCTTGAACAGGCATCAGCCCCAGCATTTT. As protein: CATLLNRHQPQHF.

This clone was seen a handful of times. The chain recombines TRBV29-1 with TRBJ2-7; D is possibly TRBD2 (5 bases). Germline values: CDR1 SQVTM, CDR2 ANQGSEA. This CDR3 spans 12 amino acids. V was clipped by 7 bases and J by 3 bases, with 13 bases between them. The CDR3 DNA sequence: TGCAGCGCCCTTGAAGGGAGCTACGAGCAGTACTTC. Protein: CSALEGSYEQYF.

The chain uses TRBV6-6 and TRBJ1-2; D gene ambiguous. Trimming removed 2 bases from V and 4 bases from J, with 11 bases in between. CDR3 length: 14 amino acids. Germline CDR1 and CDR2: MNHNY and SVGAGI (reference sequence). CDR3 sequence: CASSYTRLFYGYTF. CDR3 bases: TGTGCCAGCAGTTACACCCGTCTATTCTATGGCTACACCTTC.

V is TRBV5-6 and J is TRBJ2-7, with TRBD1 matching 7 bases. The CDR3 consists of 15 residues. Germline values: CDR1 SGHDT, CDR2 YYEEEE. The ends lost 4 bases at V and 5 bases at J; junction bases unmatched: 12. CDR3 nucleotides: TGTGCCAGCAGCCTACCCGCAGGGGGTCGGAACGAGCAGTACTTC. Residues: CASSLPAGGRNEQYF. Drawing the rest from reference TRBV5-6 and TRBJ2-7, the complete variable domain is DAGVTQSPTHLIKTRGQQVTLRCSPKSGHDTVSWYQQALGQGPQFIFQYYEEEERQRGNFPDRFSGHQFPNYSSELNVNALLLGDSALYLCASSLPAGGRNEQYFGPGTRLTVT.

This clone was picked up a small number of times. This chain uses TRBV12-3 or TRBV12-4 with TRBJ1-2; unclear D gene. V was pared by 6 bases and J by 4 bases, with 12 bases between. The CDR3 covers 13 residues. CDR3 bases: TGTGCCAGCAGCGAAGGACTGATCTATGGCTACACCTTC. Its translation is CASSEGLIYGYTF.

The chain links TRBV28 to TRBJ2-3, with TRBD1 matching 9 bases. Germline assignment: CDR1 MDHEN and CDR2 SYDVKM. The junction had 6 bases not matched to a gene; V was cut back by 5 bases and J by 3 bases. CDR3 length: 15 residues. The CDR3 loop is CASSTGGAGTDTQYF. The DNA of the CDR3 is TGTGCCAGCAGTACAGGGGGCGCGGGTACAGATACGCAGTATTTT.

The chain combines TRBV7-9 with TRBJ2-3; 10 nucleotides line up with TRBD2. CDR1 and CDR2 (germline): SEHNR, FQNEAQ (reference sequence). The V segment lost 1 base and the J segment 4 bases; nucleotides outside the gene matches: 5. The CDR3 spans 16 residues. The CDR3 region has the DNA TGTGCCAGCAGCTTAGGTAGCGGGGGGCTCTCAGATACGCAGTATTTT. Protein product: CASSLGSGGLSDTQYF.

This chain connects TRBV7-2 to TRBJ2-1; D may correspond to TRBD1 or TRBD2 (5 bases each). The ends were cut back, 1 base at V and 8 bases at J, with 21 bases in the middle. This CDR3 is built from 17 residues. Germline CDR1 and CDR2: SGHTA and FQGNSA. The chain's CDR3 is CASSLEALVLRGHEQFF. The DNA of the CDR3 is TGTGCCAGCAGCTTAGAAGCACTAGTGCTTAGGGGACATGAGCAGTTCTTC.

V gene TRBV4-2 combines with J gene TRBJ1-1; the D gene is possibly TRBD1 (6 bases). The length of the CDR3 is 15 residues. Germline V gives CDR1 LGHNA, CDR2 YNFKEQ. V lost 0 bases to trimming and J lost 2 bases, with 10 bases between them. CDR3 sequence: CASSQDGGPNTEAFF. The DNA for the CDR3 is TGTGCCAGCAGCCAAGATGGGGGGCCCAACACTGAAGCTTTCTTT.

CDR3 nucleotides: TGTGCCAGTAGTATTCGGTGGACAGGGGAAAGTGGAAACACCATATATTTT. Its protein is CASSIRWTGESGNTIYF. The rearrangement uses TRBV19 and TRBJ1-3; 9 bases are shared with TRBD1. The CDR3 is made up of 17 amino acids. Per the germline V gene, CDR1 is LNHDA and CDR2 is SQIVND (reference sequence). The junction had 9 bases not matched to a gene; V was cut back by 3 bases and J by 3 bases.

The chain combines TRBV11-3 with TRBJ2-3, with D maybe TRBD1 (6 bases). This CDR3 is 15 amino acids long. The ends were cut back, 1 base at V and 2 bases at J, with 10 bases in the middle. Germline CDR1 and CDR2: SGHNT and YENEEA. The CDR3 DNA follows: TGTGCCAGCAGCTTAGGGACAGATTTCACAGATACGCAGTATTTT. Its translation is CASSLGTDFTDTQYF.

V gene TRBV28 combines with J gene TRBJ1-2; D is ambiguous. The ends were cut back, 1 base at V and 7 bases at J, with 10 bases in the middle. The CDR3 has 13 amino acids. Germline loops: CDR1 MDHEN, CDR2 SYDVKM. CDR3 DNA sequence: TGTGCCAGCAGTTTATCGGGGTTGGGTGGCTACACCTTC. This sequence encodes CASSLSGLGGYTF.

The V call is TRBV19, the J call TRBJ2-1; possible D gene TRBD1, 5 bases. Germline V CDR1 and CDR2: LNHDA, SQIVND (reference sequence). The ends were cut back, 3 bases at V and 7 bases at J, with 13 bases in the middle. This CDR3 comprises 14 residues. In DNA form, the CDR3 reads TGTGCCAGTAGTATTGGGGCAGCTCGGAATGAGCAGTTCTTC. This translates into CASSIGAARNEQFF.

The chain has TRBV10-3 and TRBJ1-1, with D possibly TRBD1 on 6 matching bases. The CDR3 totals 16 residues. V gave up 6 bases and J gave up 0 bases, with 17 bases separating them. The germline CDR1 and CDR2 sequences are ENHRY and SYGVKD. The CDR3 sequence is CAISPGEGVMNTEAFF. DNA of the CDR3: TGTGCCATCAGCCCAGGGGAAGGGGTGATGAACACTGAAGCTTTCTTT.